The next 10 T cell receptor beta chains were all read from a single sample in a study of technical replicates of blood from four donors. TCRdb keeps only in-frame clones here, not all; method: immunoSEQ multiplex PCR. The repertoire holds roughly 79,000 clones, with just under 95% as singletons. Specimen: T cells isolated from PBMCs. These receptors were obtained from a human donor in good health.

This chain connects TRBV4-1 to TRBJ2-2; D is ambiguous. CDR3 length: 16 residues. Germline V gene lookup returns CDR1 MGHRA and CDR2 YSYEKL. V lost 2 bases, J lost 3 bases, and 13 bases lay in between. CDR3 region: CASSQTTHLDTGELFF. The CDR3 nucleotides are TGCGCCAGCAGCCAAACGACTCATTTAGACACCGGGGAGCTGTTTTTT.

This rearrangement joins TRBV4-1 to TRBJ2-1; 9 nucleotides match TRBD2. Trimming cost V 1 base and J 5 bases; bases outside gene matches: 6. From germline, CDR1 is MGHRA and CDR2 YSYEKL. CDR3 length: 16 residues. The chain's CDR3 is CASSQVPSGTNNEQFF. CDR3 bases: TGCGCCAGCAGCCAAGTACCTAGCGGGACTAACAATGAGCAGTTCTTC.

The chain is built from TRBV5-4 and TRBJ2-1; perhaps TRBD2 as D (5 bases). With 0 bases removed from V and 9 bases from J, the gap between germline ends came to 10 bases. Germline V gives CDR1 SGHNT, CDR2 YYREEE (reference sequence). The CDR3 totals 13 residues. CDR3 sequence (DNA): TGTGCCAGCAGCTTGGTTAGCGCTAGTGAGCAGTTCTTC. Its translation: CASSLVSASEQFF.

V gene TRBV19 combines with J gene TRBJ1-5; 7 bases fit TRBD1. V lost 4 bases, J lost 2 bases, and 2 bases stayed unmatched. From germline, CDR1 is LNHDA and CDR2 SQIVND (reference sequence). CDR3 size: 14 residues. Here the CDR3 reads CASSRQGRNQPQHF. Here the CDR3 DNA reads TGTGCCAGTAGTAGACAGGGACGCAATCAGCCCCAGCATTTT.

Of note for this clone: Within the sample, other DNA sequences also encode this same CDR3. The chain joins TRBV9 to TRBJ1-2, with a tentative D call TRBD1 (5 bases). The CDR3 length is 14 residues. CDR1 SGDLS and CDR2 YYNGEE come from the germline V gene. Trimming pared 0 bases from V and 3 bases from J, leaving 9 bases between. CDR3 DNA: TGTGCCAGCAGCGTAGGGGGAGGGGACTATGGCTACACCTTC. It translates to CASSVGGGDYGYTF.

The CDR3 DNA reads TGTGCCAGCAGTGAGACAGGTATTATCCCCTACGAGCAGTACTTC. As protein: CASSETGIIPYEQYF. The chain carries TRBV6-1 and TRBJ2-7; tentative D call: TRBD1 (6 bases). Trimming took off 3 bases at V and 2 bases at J, with 14 bases between the two ends. This CDR3 is built from 15 residues. Germline V gene lookup returns CDR1 MNHNS and CDR2 SASEGT.

The chain joins TRBV28 to TRBJ2-7; 10 bases agree with TRBD1. V shed 4 bases and J 0 bases; nucleotides not matched to a gene: 6. This CDR3 region has 16 residues. Germline V gives CDR1 MDHEN, CDR2 SYDVKM. CDR3 sequence: CASSSWTGGYSYEQYF. In DNA form, the CDR3 reads TGTGCCAGCAGTTCCTGGACAGGGGGATACTCCTACGAGCAGTACTTC.

The V call is TRBV28, the J call TRBJ1-5; D unclear. The germline V gene encodes CDR1 MDHEN and CDR2 SYDVKM. V was trimmed by 3 bases and J by 7 bases, leaving 13 bases between them. The CDR3 runs to 14 residues. The CDR3: CASSFTDLGQPQHF. As DNA, the CDR3 is TGTGCCAGCAGTTTCACGGACTTGGGGCAGCCCCAGCATTTT.

The genes are TRBV11-2 and TRBJ1-4, with 8 bases matching TRBD1. This CDR3 has 14 residues. Germline CDR1 is SGHAT and CDR2 is FQNNGV. V was clipped by 5 bases and J by 8 bases; unmatched bases: 7. CDR3 DNA sequence: TGTGCCAGCAGCATCGGGACAGGTAGCGAAAAACTGTTTTTT. This sequence encodes CASSIGTGSEKLFF. The full variable domain, in which reference TRBV11-2 and TRBJ1-4 provide the parts outside the CDR3, is EAGVAQSPRYKIIEKRQSVAFWCNPISGHATLYWYQQILGQGPKLLIQFQNNGVVDDSQLPKDRFSAERLKGVDSTLKIQPAKLEDSAVYLCASSIGTGSEKLFFGSGTQLSVL.

This rearrangement joins TRBV7-3 to TRBJ2-2; 8 bases agree with TRBD2. The CDR3 extends over 15 amino acids. Germline lookup yields CDR1 SGHTA and CDR2 FQGTGA. The J segment lost 5 bases and the V segment lost 6 bases, leaving 8 bases of the junction unmatched. The CDR3 bases are TGTGCCAGCAGTATAGAGTTAGCGGGGACCGGGGAGCTGTTTTTT. Amino acid sequence: CASSIELAGTGELFF.